The entry that follows covers one T cell receptor (beta chain) sequence. CDR3 length equals 12 residues. The germline V and J ends were trimmed by 4 bases and 8 bases, with 8 bases remaining between them. This specimen belongs to a study of Graves' ophthalmopathy and Graves' hyperthyroidism. Amplifying from RNA transcripts, the study obtained TCR beta CDR3 regions. A first-round RT-PCR used HTBI primers, followed by a second-round multiplex PCR. A single record per CDR3 protein comes from TCRdb applying MiXCR to the multiplex PCR reads. The sample has under 200,000 distinct CDR3 sequences, 37% seen once.

The V and J genes are TRBV12-3 or TRBV12-4 and TRBJ2-2; D is uncertain. This sequence was found in a woman in her thirties or forties with Graves' ophthalmopathy. The sample comprised peripheral blood. CDR3 coding DNA: TGTGCCAGCAGTTCCACTACAGGGGAGCTGTTTTTT. Protein: CASSSTTGELFF.